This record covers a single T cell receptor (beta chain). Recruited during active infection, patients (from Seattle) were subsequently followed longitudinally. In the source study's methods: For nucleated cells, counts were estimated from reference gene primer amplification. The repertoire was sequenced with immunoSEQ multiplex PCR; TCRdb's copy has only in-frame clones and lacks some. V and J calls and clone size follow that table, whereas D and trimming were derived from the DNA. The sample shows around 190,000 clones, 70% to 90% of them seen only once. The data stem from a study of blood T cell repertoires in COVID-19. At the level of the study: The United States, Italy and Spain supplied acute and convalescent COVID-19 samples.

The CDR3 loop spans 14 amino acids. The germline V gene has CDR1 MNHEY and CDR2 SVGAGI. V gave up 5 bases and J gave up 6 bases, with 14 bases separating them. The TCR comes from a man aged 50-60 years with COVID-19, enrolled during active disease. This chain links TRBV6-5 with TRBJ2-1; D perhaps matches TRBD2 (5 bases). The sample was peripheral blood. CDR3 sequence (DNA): TGTGCCAGCAGTATGGACTGGGCAACCAATGAGCAGTTCTTC. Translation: CASSMDWATNEQFF.